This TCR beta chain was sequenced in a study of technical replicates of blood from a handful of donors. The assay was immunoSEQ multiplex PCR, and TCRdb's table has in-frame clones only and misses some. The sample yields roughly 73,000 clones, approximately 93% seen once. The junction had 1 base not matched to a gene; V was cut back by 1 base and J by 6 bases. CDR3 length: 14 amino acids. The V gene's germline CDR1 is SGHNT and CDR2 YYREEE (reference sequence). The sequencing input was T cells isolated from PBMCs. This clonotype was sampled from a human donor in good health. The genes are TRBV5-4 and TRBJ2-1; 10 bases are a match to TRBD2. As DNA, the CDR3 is TGTGCCAGCAGCTTGAAGCGGGAGGGCAATGAGCAGTTCTTC. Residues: CASSLKREGNEQFF.